This is a list of T cell receptor beta chains from one sample in a study of blood T cell repertoires in COVID-19. The table came from immunoSEQ multiplex PCR; TCRdb's copy has only in-frame clones and leaves some out. The data contain more than 80,000 clones, about 86% of them seen just once; the ten biggest clones take up approximately 1.8%. Source material: peripheral blood. The receptors were sampled from a man older than 75 with acute or convalescent COVID-19. Each CDR3 is given with its conserved first and last residue. Each record gives: J gene, D gene, V gene, clone size, CDR3 protein, CDR3 DNA. D genes are given only for firm matches. Expanded clones are given a class, and other clones once, few, many or no size at all.

>TRBJ1-4|TRBD1|TRBV6-2/TRBV6-3|once
CASSYTYRDRDNEKLFF
TGTGCCAGCAGTTACACCTACCGTGACAGGGATAATGAAAAACTGTTTTTT
>TRBJ1-5|TRBD1|TRBV2|-
CASSGGTGRNQPQHF
TGTGCCAGCAGTGGCGGGACAGGCCGTAATCAGCCCCAGCATTTT
>TRBJ1-2|TRBD1|TRBV5-4|-
CASADRANYGYTF
TGTGCCAGCGCGGACAGGGCTAACTATGGCTACACCTTC
>TRBJ2-2|-|TRBV3-1/TRBV3-2|-
CASSQGGGTGELFF
TGTGCCAGCAGCCAAGGAGGTGGCACCGGGGAGCTGTTTTTT
>TRBJ2-3|TRBD1|TRBV3-1/TRBV3-2|-
CASSQPGTGWDTDTQYF
TGTGCCAGCAGCCAACCCGGGACAGGGTGGGACACAGATACGCAGTATTTT
>TRBJ1-1|TRBD1|TRBV7-2|few
CASSLPRGMNTEAFF
TGTGCCAGCAGCTTACCCAGGGGGATGAACACTGAAGCTTTCTTT
>TRBJ2-3|-|TRBV29-1|-
CSVGRPLTDTQYF
TGCAGCGTTGGCAGGCCCCTCACAGATACGCAGTATTTT
>TRBJ2-3|TRBD2|TRBV9|-
CASSLRAGGPSDTQYF
TGTGCCAGCAGCCTGAGAGCGGGAGGGCCATCAGATACGCAGTATTTT
>TRBJ2-5|TRBD1|TRBV10-2|-
CASSENDRARRGTQYF
TGCGCCAGCAGTGAGAACGACAGGGCGAGACGGGGGACCCAGTACTTC
>TRBJ2-5|-|TRBV5-6|-
CASSLGPGETQYF
TGTGCCAGCAGCTTGGGTCCGGGGGAGACCCAGTACTTC
>TRBJ2-7|TRBD2|TRBV28|-
CASSPWTSGNNEQYF
TGTGCCAGCAGTCCCTGGACTAGCGGGAACAACGAGCAGTACTTC
>TRBJ2-3|-|TRBV24-1|-
CATSALGGGRASTDTQYF
TGTGCCACCAGTGCCCTTGGAGGGGGCCGCGCTAGCACAGATACGCAGTATTTT
>TRBJ1-1|-|TRBV12-1|-
CASSIGGTGGVAEAFF
TGTGCCAGCAGCATTGGTGGGACAGGGGGGGTCGCTGAAGCTTTCTTT
>TRBJ2-7|TRBD2|TRBV13|-
CASSPYSGRANGEQYF
TGTGCCAGCAGCCCCTACAGCGGGAGAGCAAACGGCGAGCAGTACTTC
>TRBJ2-1|TRBD1|TRBV7-2|-
CASSLFGTGFGDEQFF
TGTGCCAGCAGCTTATTTGGGACAGGCTTTGGTGATGAGCAGTTCTTC
>TRBJ2-7|TRBD2|TRBV5-4|-
CASSFEREGHEQYF
TGTGCCAGCAGCTTTGAGCGGGAGGGTCACGAGCAGTACTTC
>TRBJ1-1|-|TRBV28|-
CASSSPVEAFF
TGTGCCAGCAGTTCTCCAGTTGAAGCTTTCTTT
>TRBJ2-7|-|TRBV29-1|-
CSVGGSDSIYEQYF
TGCAGCGTTGGAGGATCCGACAGCATCTACGAGCAGTACTTC
>TRBJ2-1|TRBD2|TRBV4-2|-
CASSQEVAGARYEVF
TGTGCCAGCAGCCAAGAAGTAGCGGGGGCCCGGTACGAGGTCTTC
>TRBJ1-4|-|TRBV7-9|-
CASSLGSGANEKLFF
TGTGCCAGCAGCTTAGGATCGGGGGCTAATGAAAAACTGTTTTTT
>TRBJ2-7|-|TRBV18|few
CASSIQGDEQYF
TGTGCCAGCTCAATACAGGGAGACGAGCAGTACTTC
>TRBJ1-1|TRBD1|TRBV6-2/TRBV6-3|-
CASSSVGQGRLTEAFF
TGTGCCAGCAGTTCCGTCGGACAGGGTCGGTTGACTGAAGCTTTCTTT
>TRBJ2-3|-|TRBV5-1|-
CASSLATGDTQYF
TGCGCCAGCAGCTTGGCTACAGGGGATACGCAGTATTTT
>TRBJ2-2|TRBD1|TRBV28|-
CASRNRGPTGELFF
TGTGCCAGCAGGAACAGGGGGCCTACCGGGGAGCTGTTTTTT
>TRBJ1-2|TRBD1|TRBV3-1/TRBV3-2|-
CASSQGTGASYGYTF
TGTGCCAGCAGCCAAGGGACAGGAGCCAGCTATGGCTACACCTTC
>TRBJ2-1|-|TRBV5-4|once
CASSTTGVDEQFF
TGTGCCAGCAGTACCACGGGGGTAGACGAGCAGTTCTTC
>TRBJ2-7|-|TRBV5-1|-
CASSLLGGNYEQYF
TGCGCCAGCAGCTTGCTTGGGGGGAACTACGAGCAGTACTTC
>TRBJ1-2|-|TRBV2|once
CASSEAQTSNYGYTF
TGTGCCAGCAGTGAAGCCCAAACATCTAACTATGGCTACACCTTC
>TRBJ2-7|-|TRBV6-5|once
CASSYAGEQYF
TGTGCCAGCAGTTATGCGGGAGAGCAGTACTTC
>TRBJ2-1|-|TRBV7-9|-
CASSLDGGNFNEQFF
TGTGCCAGCAGCTTAGATGGCGGGAATTTCAATGAGCAGTTCTTC
>TRBJ1-5|-|TRBV7-2|-
CASSLGPHPQHF
TGTGCCAGCAGCTTGGGCCCTCATCCCCAGCATTTT
>TRBJ2-7|-|TRBV5-1|-
CASSSGGSFYEQYF
TGCGCCAGCAGCTCCGGGGGTAGCTTCTACGAGCAGTACTTC
>TRBJ2-2|TRBD1|TRBV24-1|-
CATSDFSRGRTGELFF
TGTGCCACCAGTGATTTCAGCAGGGGGCGCACCGGGGAGCTGTTTTTT
>TRBJ2-3|TRBD2|TRBV5-1|-
CASSSIAGISTDTQYF
TGCGCCAGCAGCTCCATAGCGGGTATTAGCACAGATACGCAGTATTTT
>TRBJ2-2|-|TRBV10-1|-
CASKPTGMLNTGELFF
TGCGCCAGCAAACCTACAGGGATGCTTAACACCGGGGAGCTGTTTTTT
>TRBJ2-1|-|TRBV5-4|-
CASSFGGKGNEQFF
TGTGCCAGCAGCTTCGGAGGGAAAGGGAATGAGCAGTTCTTC
>TRBJ2-2|-|TRBV5-3|few
CARPEYRGGSNTGELFF
TGTGCCAGACCCGAGTATAGAGGAGGCAGCAACACCGGGGAGCTGTTTTTT
>TRBJ2-2|-|TRBV9|few
CASSAFYGELFF
TGTGCCAGCAGCGCCTTCTACGGGGAGCTGTTTTTT
>TRBJ1-1|-|TRBV7-8|-
CASSQRSDYTEAFF
TGTGCCAGCAGCCAGAGGTCGGATTACACTGAAGCTTTCTTT
>TRBJ2-1|TRBD2|TRBV5-5|-
CASSLDDRASGYNEQFF
TGTGCCAGCAGCTTGGACGACCGCGCTAGCGGGTACAATGAGCAGTTCTTC
>TRBJ2-7|-|TRBV6-2/TRBV6-3|few
CASSYVQKSGEQYF
TGTGCCAGCAGTTATGTTCAGAAAAGCGGCGAGCAGTACTTC
>TRBJ1-1|-|TRBV2|few
CASSFAGRGTEAFF
TGTGCCAGCAGTTTCGCTGGCAGAGGGACTGAAGCTTTCTTT
>TRBJ2-2|-|TRBV27|few
CASSAYYYSNTGELFF
TGTGCCAGCAGTGCCTACTATTACTCGAACACCGGGGAGCTGTTTTTT
>TRBJ2-1|-|TRBV6-5|-
CASTRPGGYNEQFF
TGTGCCAGCACCCGTCCCGGCGGATACAATGAGCAGTTCTTC
>TRBJ2-1|TRBD2|TRBV28|-
CASSGGGTPNEQFF
TGTGCCAGCAGTGGGGGGGGGACCCCCAACGAGCAGTTCTTC
>TRBJ1-5|-|TRBV6-5|-
CASRAQGNSNQPQHF
TGTGCCAGCAGAGCACAGGGAAATAGCAATCAGCCCCAGCATTTT
>TRBJ2-2|TRBD1|TRBV19|once
CASSIRGGPGPTGELFF
TGTGCCAGTAGTATTAGAGGGGGCCCCGGGCCGACCGGGGAGCTGTTTTTT
>TRBJ2-3|TRBD1|TRBV14|-
CASSPTGVVDTQYF
TGTGCCAGCAGCCCAACAGGGGTAGTAGATACGCAGTATTTT
>TRBJ2-2|TRBD2|TRBV5-4|-
CASSPSSGRARTGELFF
TGTGCCAGCAGTCCTTCCAGCGGGAGGGCACGCACCGGGGAGCTGTTTTTT
>TRBJ2-7|TRBD2|TRBV28|-
CASTPLGARSGRSHEQYF
TGTGCCAGCACCCCACTCGGGGCCCGGAGCGGGAGGTCCCACGAGCAGTACTTC
>TRBJ2-3|-|TRBV27|-
CASIPNRGTDTQYF
TGTGCCAGCATTCCTAATCGGGGCACAGATACGCAGTATTTT
>TRBJ1-2|TRBD1|TRBV18|-
CASSPLDRGSRSYGYTF
TGTGCCAGCTCACCCCTCGACAGGGGTTCGAGGAGCTATGGCTACACCTTC
>TRBJ1-1|-|TRBV3-1/TRBV3-2|-
CASSRPGQLNTEAFF
TGTGCCAGCAGCCGTCCGGGACAACTGAACACTGAAGCTTTCTTT
>TRBJ1-2|TRBD1|TRBV28|-
CAIQRGGHGYTF
TGTGCCATCCAGAGAGGGGGCCATGGCTACACCTTC
>TRBJ1-2|-|TRBV7-2|-
CASSAGLGINYGYTF
TGTGCCAGCAGCGCGGGACTAGGGATCAACTATGGCTACACCTTC
>TRBJ1-2|-|TRBV7-6|-
CASSRETGPNYGYTF
TGTGCCAGCAGCCGGGAAACAGGGCCTAACTATGGCTACACCTTC